Listed here is a single T cell receptor (beta chain). Antigen specificity is unknown. Germline V gene sequence: CDR1 LGHNT, CDR2 FRNRAP. V was cut by 4 bases and J by 7 bases, with 10 bases left in between. This CDR3 is 12 amino acids long. The data are from a study of blood T cells in healthy people across ages. The use of a sample-barcoded 5' primer and a J-beta primer mix characterized a second PCR of about 7 to 12 cycles. A 12-random-nucleotide template-switch adaptor tagged each cDNA molecule. TCRdb re-called the 5' RACE reads with MiXCR, one entry per CDR3 protein. Of about 970,000 distinct CDR3 sequences listed, roughly 50% are singletons. Findings and limits, study-wide: The recorded TCR beta diversity per million T cells decreased in a roughly linear manner with age. Shifts in expanded clonotypes may have been confounded by donor CMV status, which was unknown.

Researchers isolated at least 6 million PBMCs per sample. The chain joins TRBV12-5 to TRBJ2-5; a possible D gene is TRBD1 (5 bases). What was sequenced was blood. This TCR was sampled from a woman aged 55-75 years in good health. CDR3 DNA sequence: TGTGCTAGTGGTTCAGGACACGGGACCCAGTACTTC. This codes for CASGSGHGTQYF.